This is a list of T cell receptor beta chains from one sample in a study of blood T cells in healthy people across ages. Via MiXCR, TCRdb re-called the 5' RACE reads, giving one row per CDR3 protein. The sample includes 1.5 million to 2 million distinct CDR3 sequences, over 25% of them seen just once. The sequenced sample consisted of blood. Receptor source: a woman between 25 and 40 years old in good health. CDR3s include the opening cysteine and the closing phenylalanine or tryptophan. A D gene is named only where the DNA matches it firmly. Only some rows state a clone size, as once, few, many or a class for expanded clones.

D: -
V: TRBV2
size: -
J: TRBJ2-3
DNA: TGTGCCAGCAGTGACCAGGGGGGGGTTACGCAGTATTTT
CDR3: CASSDQGGVTQYF

D: TRBD1
V: TRBV5-1
size: few
J: TRBJ1-2
DNA: TGCGCCAGCAGCTTTGACCGGGACAGGGAGAAAGGCTACACCTTC
CDR3: CASSFDRDREKGYTF

D: -
V: TRBV2
size: few
J: TRBJ1-4
DNA: TGTGCCAGCAGTGAAACTGAGACAGATTCCAATGAAAAACTGTTTTTT
CDR3: CASSETETDSNEKLFF

D: -
V: TRBV7-2
size: -
J: TRBJ2-1
DNA: TGTGCCAGCAGCTTAGGACGAGAGACCCAGTTCTTC
CDR3: CASSLGRETQFF

D: -
V: TRBV12-5
size: few
J: TRBJ2-5
DNA: TGTGCTAGTGGTTTGGAAACCGGACAAGAGACCCAGTACTTC
CDR3: CASGLETGQETQYF

D: -
V: TRBV6-5
size: few
J: TRBJ2-1
DNA: TGTGCCAGCAGTCAGGACATGGACAATGAGCGGTTCTTC
CDR3: CASSQDMDNERFF

D: TRBD2
V: TRBV29-1
size: -
J: TRBJ2-1
DNA: TGCAGCGCTATAGCGGGGGGGCCATCGTGGTCCTACAATGAGCAGTTCTTC
CDR3: CSAIAGGPSWSYNEQFF

D: -
V: TRBV29-1
size: -
J: TRBJ2-1
DNA: TGCAGCGTTGAAAATGGGCTCTGGGGCACCTACAATGAGCAGTTCTTC
CDR3: CSVENGLWGTYNEQFF

D: -
V: TRBV28
size: -
J: TRBJ1-2
DNA: TGTGCCACCAGTCCAAACCAAGGAGGTTACCATGGCTACACCTTC
CDR3: CATSPNQGGYHGYTF

D: -
V: TRBV7-2
size: many
J: TRBJ2-7
DNA: TGTGCCAGCAGCTTGGTACTGGGTGGTGAGCAGTACTTC
CDR3: CASSLVLGGEQYF

D: TRBD2
V: TRBV15
size: -
J: TRBJ2-1
DNA: TGTGCCACCAGCAGAGATTTTCCTAGCGGGAGCTCCTACAATGAGCAGTTCTTC
CDR3: CATSRDFPSGSSYNEQFF

D: TRBD1
V: TRBV19
size: -
J: TRBJ1-2
DNA: TGTGCCAGTAGTATAGATCGGGACTACGGGACAGACTATGGCTACACCTTC
CDR3: CASSIDRDYGTDYGYTF

D: TRBD2
V: TRBV6-6
size: many
J: TRBJ2-7
DNA: TGTGCCAGCAGCCACGGACTAGCGGGAGGAAGAGAGCAGTACTTC
CDR3: CASSHGLAGGREQYF

D: TRBD1
V: TRBV29-1
size: few
J: TRBJ1-2
DNA: TGCAGCGCAAAAATACAGGGGGCGAATGGCTACACCTTC
CDR3: CSAKIQGANGYTF

D: -
V: TRBV28
size: few
J: TRBJ1-2
DNA: TGTGCCAGCAGTTTATTGGCGGCTAACTATGGCTACACCTTC
CDR3: CASSLLAANYGYTF

D: -
V: TRBV28
size: -
J: TRBJ1-1
DNA: TGTGCCAGCAGCCTATATTGGATGAAGTATAGGAACACTGAAGCTTTCTTT
CDR3: CASSLYWMKYRNTEAFF

D: -
V: TRBV12-3/TRBV12-4
size: few
J: TRBJ2-7
DNA: TGTGCCAGCAGTTTAGGTTCACAAAGCTACGAGCAGTACTTC
CDR3: CASSLGSQSYEQYF

D: -
V: TRBV18
size: -
J: TRBJ1-2
DNA: TGTGCCAGCTCACCACCGTCGTCGAGCTACACCTTC
CDR3: CASSPPSSSYTF

D: TRBD2
V: TRBV7-9
size: many
J: TRBJ2-7
DNA: TGTGCCAGCAGCTTAGGAGCGGGACTACGCGACGAGCAGTACTTC
CDR3: CASSLGAGLRDEQYF

D: -
V: TRBV20-1
size: few
J: TRBJ2-5
DNA: TGCAGTGCGGCTCGAGGGGAGACCCAGTACTTC
CDR3: CSAARGETQYF

D: -
V: TRBV12-5
size: -
J: TRBJ1-5
DNA: TGTGCTAGTGGTTTGGGCTCCTCGGTGAAGCTCGTCCAGCATTTT
CDR3: CASGLGSSVKLVQHF

D: -
V: TRBV28
size: -
J: TRBJ1-5
DNA: TGTGCCAGCAGTGAGCGGACACTTAGCAGTCAGCCCCAGCATTTT
CDR3: CASSERTLSSQPQHF

D: TRBD2
V: TRBV20-1
size: -
J: TRBJ2-5
DNA: TGCAGTGCTCACGGGGGAGCGGGAGACGTGGAGACCCAGTACTTC
CDR3: CSAHGGAGDVETQYF

D: TRBD1
V: TRBV20-1
size: few
J: TRBJ1-4
DNA: TGCAGTCTCAGGGGGCAAGGCGAAAAACTGTTTTTT
CDR3: CSLRGQGEKLFF

D: TRBD2
V: TRBV20-1
size: few
J: TRBJ2-2
DNA: TGCAGTGCTGGGACGGGGGTAGCGGGGGTCACCGGGGAGCTGTTTTTT
CDR3: CSAGTGVAGVTGELFF

D: TRBD1
V: TRBV11-2
size: few
J: TRBJ1-1
DNA: TGTGCCAGCAGCGTGACAGGGTGGGAGAACACTGAAGCTTTCTTT
CDR3: CASSVTGWENTEAFF

D: TRBD1
V: TRBV7-9
size: -
J: TRBJ1-1
DNA: TGTGCCAGCAGCTTTGGGGACAGGGGGCATGAAGCTTTCTTT
CDR3: CASSFGDRGHEAFF

D: TRBD2
V: TRBV4-2
size: -
J: TRBJ2-3
DNA: TGTGCCAGCAGCCACGAGGGCGGGGGGCCCACAGATACGCAGTATTTT
CDR3: CASSHEGGGPTDTQYF

D: -
V: TRBV7-2
size: few
J: TRBJ2-3
DNA: TGTGCGATCCAAGGGGGGAAATCTAGCACAGATACGCAGTATTTT
CDR3: CAIQGGKSSTDTQYF

D: TRBD2
V: TRBV27
size: -
J: TRBJ2-7
DNA: TGTGCCAGCAGATCGAGAACTAGCGGGGGACACGAGCAGTACTTC
CDR3: CASRSRTSGGHEQYF

D: -
V: TRBV5-1
size: -
J: TRBJ2-1
DNA: TGCGCCAGCAGCTTCCTATCGGTATCCTACAATGAGCAGTTCTTC
CDR3: CASSFLSVSYNEQFF

D: TRBD2
V: TRBV6-1
size: -
J: TRBJ2-4
DNA: TGTGCTGGTAGCGGGAGTAGGCAAAACATTCAGTACTTC
CDR3: CAGSGSRQNIQYF

D: -
V: TRBV29-1
size: -
J: TRBJ1-1
DNA: TGCAGCGTTGTTTTAACTGAAGCTTTCTTT
CDR3: CSVVLTEAFF

D: -
V: TRBV9
size: few
J: TRBJ2-3
DNA: TGTGCCAGCAGCGCCCGTCAGGGGCAGGATACGCAGTATTTT
CDR3: CASSARQGQDTQYF

D: -
V: TRBV20-1
size: few
J: TRBJ2-7
DNA: TGCAGTGCTAGAGTTAGCGGCACTTACTACAATGAGCAGTACTTC
CDR3: CSARVSGTYYNEQYF

D: -
V: TRBV10-3
size: many
J: TRBJ2-7
DNA: TGTGCCATCAAACAGGGAACCTCCTACGAGCAGTACTTC
CDR3: CAIKQGTSYEQYF

D: -
V: TRBV20-1
size: -
J: TRBJ2-4
DNA: TGCAGTGCTAGAGATTGGGCGGGATCTAGGCGATCGTCCAAAAACATTCAGTACTTC
CDR3: CSARDWAGSRRSSKNIQYF